This T cell receptor beta chain emerged from a study of early T cells in non-severe SARS-CoV-2 infection. Overall study: Sequencing of unsorted whole blood was done on bulk RNA, leaving chains unpaired. Whole-study findings and limits: Matching results from VDJdb favored anti-spike CD8 responses, leaving private and CD4 specificities undetected.

Unique molecular identifiers were affixed to single, distinct cDNA molecules. TCRdb processed the 5' RACE reads anew with MiXCR; each CDR3 protein has one entry. The repertoire includes 55,000 to 85,000 distinct CDR3 sequences, roughly 12% of them detected once, and 3.5% to 5.5% sits in the top ten. Concerning this clonotype itself: The target antigen is unknown.

The sample consisted of whole blood. The clonotype originates from an adult who was a healthcare worker with PCR-confirmed SARS-CoV-2 infection or an uninfected control (not recorded which).

DNA for the CDR3: TGCGCCAGCAGTGTCTTTGGACAGGGTCAGGACAATGAGCAGTTCTTC. Protein sequence: CASSVFGQGQDNEQFF. The chain employs TRBV4-1 and TRBJ2-1; 8 positions agree with TRBD1. This CDR3 is built from 16 residues. Germline CDR1 and CDR2: MGHRA and YSYEKL. The V segment lost 6 bases and the J segment 5 bases; nucleotides outside the gene matches: 12.